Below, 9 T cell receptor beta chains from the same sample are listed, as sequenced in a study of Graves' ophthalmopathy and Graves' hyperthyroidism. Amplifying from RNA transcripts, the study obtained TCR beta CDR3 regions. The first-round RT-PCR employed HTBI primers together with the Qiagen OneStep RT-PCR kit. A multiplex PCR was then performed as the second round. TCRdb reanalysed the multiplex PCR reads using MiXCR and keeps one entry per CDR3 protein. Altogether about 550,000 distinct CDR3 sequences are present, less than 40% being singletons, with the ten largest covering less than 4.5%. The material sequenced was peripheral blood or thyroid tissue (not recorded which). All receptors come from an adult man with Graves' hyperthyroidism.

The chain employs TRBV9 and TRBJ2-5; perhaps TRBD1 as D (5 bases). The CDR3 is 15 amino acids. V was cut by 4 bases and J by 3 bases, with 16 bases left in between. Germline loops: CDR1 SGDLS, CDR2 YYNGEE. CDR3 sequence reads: CASSPQGSPKETQYF. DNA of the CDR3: TGTGCCAGCAGCCCTCAGGGTTCGCCAAAAGAGACCCAGTACTTC. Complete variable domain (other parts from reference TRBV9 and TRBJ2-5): DSGVTQTPKHLITATGQRVTLRCSPRSGDLSVYWYQQSLDQGLQFLIQYYNGEERAKGNILERFSAQQFPDLHSELNLSSLELGDSALYFCASSPQGSPKETQYFGPGTRLLVL.

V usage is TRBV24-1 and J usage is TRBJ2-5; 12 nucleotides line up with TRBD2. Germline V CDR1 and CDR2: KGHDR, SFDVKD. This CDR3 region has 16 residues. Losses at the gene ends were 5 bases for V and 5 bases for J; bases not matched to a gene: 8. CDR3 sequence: CATSGTGTSGWETQYF. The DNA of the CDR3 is TGTGCCACCAGTGGGACCGGGACTAGCGGGTGGGAGACCCAGTACTTC.

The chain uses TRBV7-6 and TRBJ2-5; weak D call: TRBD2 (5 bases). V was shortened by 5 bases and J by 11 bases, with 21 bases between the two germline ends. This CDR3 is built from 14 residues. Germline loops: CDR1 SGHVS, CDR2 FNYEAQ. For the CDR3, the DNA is TGTGCCAGCAGCCTCCGGGAAAACACAGATACGCAGTACTTC. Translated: CASSLRENTDTQYF.

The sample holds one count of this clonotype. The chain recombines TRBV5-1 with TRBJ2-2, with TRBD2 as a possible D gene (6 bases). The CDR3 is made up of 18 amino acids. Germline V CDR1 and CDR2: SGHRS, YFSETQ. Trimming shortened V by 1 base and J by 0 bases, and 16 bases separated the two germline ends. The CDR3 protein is CASSLRVASVANTGELFF. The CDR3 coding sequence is TGCGCCAGCAGCTTGAGGGTTGCTAGCGTTGCGAACACCGGGGAGCTGTTTTTT.

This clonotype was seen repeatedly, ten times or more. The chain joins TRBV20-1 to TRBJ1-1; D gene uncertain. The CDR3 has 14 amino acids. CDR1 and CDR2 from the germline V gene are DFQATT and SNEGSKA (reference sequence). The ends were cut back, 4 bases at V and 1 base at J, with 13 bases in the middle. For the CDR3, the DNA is TGCAGTGCTACTCGGACTCTTCCGAACACTGAAGCTTTCTTT. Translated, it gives CSATRTLPNTEAFF.

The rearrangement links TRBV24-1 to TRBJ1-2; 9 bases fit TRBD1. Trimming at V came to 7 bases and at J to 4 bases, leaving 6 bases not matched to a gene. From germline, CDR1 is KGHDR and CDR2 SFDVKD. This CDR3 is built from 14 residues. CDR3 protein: CATSGQGPSYGYTF. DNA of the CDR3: TGTGCCACCAGCGGACAGGGGCCTTCCTATGGCTACACCTTC.

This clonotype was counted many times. The CDR3, as DNA: TGTGCCAGCAGTTACTCGGCAGGTAAACCCTCCTACGAGCAGTACTTC. Protein product: CASSYSAGKPSYEQYF. V gene TRBV6-5 combines with J gene TRBJ2-7; D is uncertain. V was trimmed by 0 bases and J by 0 bases, leaving 12 bases between them. Germline CDR1 is MNHEY and CDR2 is SVGAGI. The CDR3 extends over 16 amino acids.

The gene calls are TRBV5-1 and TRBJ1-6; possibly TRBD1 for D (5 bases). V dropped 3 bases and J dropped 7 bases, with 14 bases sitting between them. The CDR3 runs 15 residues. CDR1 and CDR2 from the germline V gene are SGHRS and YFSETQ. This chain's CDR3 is CASSSQGGQNSPLHF. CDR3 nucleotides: TGCGCCAGCAGCTCCCAGGGTGGCCAAAATTCACCCCTCCACTTT.

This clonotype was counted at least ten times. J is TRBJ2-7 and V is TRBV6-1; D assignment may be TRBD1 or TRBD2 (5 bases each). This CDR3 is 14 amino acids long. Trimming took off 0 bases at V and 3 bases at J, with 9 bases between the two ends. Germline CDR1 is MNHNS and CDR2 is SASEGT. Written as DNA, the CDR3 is TGTGCCAGCAGTGAAGCCGGGACCCTCTACGAGCAGTACTTC. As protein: CASSEAGTLYEQYF.